This entry features one T cell receptor (beta chain) sequence. No antigen is known for it. This sample is part of a study of T cells after posttransplantation cyclophosphamide. Profiled with immunoSEQ multiplex PCR; TCRdb holds only in-frame clones, not every one. The profile shows some 53,000 clones, about 86% of them singletons. The study's findings and limits: Donor CD8+ memory clones often dominated recipient blood repertoires at later times. Recipient CMV seropositivity and CMV reactivation strongly tracked TRB clonality. Skin or GI-infiltrating T cells shared few TRB sequences with blood.

The CDR3 totals 14 residues. Germline lookup yields CDR1 MNHEY and CDR2 SMNVEV (reference sequence). The ends were cut back, 5 bases at V and 3 bases at J, with 11 bases in the middle. Sequencing used PBMCs. This clonotype originated in a man aged 30 to 39 with a blood cancer, CMV-positive, and with a related stem cell donor. The chain links TRBV27 to TRBJ2-1; maybe TRBD1 (6 bases). CDR3 sequence: CASSPLTGYNEQFF. The DNA of the CDR3 is TGTGCCAGCAGTCCCTTGACAGGCTACAATGAGCAGTTCTTC.